This TCR beta chain originates from a study of blood T cell repertoires in COVID-19. Study in general: The analysed material was cDNA or gDNA that came from T cells, B-cell-depleted T cells, or PBMCs.

CDR1 is SGHRS and CDR2 is YFSETQ in the germline V gene. This CDR3 has 15 amino acids. V was pared by 0 bases and J by 0 bases, with 1 base of the junction left unmatched. Clones were read by immunoSEQ multiplex PCR, and TCRdb kept only the in-frame ones, dropping some. The sample carries about 130,000 clones, roughly nine tenths recorded once. V is TRBV5-1 and J is TRBJ2-3, with 7 bases lining up with TRBD1. This sequence originates from a man over 45 with COVID-19, enrolled during active disease. Sequenced material: peripheral blood. The CDR3 protein is CASSLGGQSTDTQYF. CDR3 bases: TGCGCCAGCAGCTTGGGGGGACAGAGCACAGATACGCAGTATTTT. The complete variable domain, with remaining parts taken from reference TRBV5-1 and TRBJ2-3, reads KAGVTQTPRYLIKTRGQQVTLSCSPISGHRSVSWYQQTPGQGLQFLFEYFSETQRNKGNFPGRFSGRQFSNSRSEMNVSTLELGDSALYLCASSLGGQSTDTQYFGPGTRLTVL.